A single sample gave rise to the 9 T cell receptor beta chains below, sequenced in a study of molecular identifiers for immune sequencing clone quantification. TCRdb independently ran MiXCR on the PCR reads; one entry per CDR3 protein. Of about 510,000 distinct CDR3 sequences listed, about a fifth are singletons. Sequenced: naive CD8+ T cells from blood, with Jurkat cell RNA spiked in. As for subset: FACS-sorted CD8+CD4-CCR7+CD45RA+ naive T cells. The receptors originated from a human donor in good health. Some libraries in this study had Jurkat cell RNA spiked in.

As concerns this clonotype: The junction departs from germline at one end; a sequencing error may be responsible. CDR3 sequence reads: CASSLGVNQPQRF. The CDR3 DNA is TGTGCCAGCAGTTTGGGTGTGAATCAGCCCCAGCGTTTT. The V call is TRBV12-3 or TRBV12-4, the J call TRBJ1-5, with D unclear. The CDR3 is 13 amino acids.

This clonotype has a count of ten or more. The chain uses TRBV20-1 and TRBJ2-4; D remains ambiguous. Trimming took off 0 bases at V and 4 bases at J, with 13 bases between the two ends. This CDR3 is built from 15 residues. Per the germline V gene, CDR1 is DFQATT and CDR2 is SNEGSKA (reference sequence). Written as DNA, the CDR3 is TGCAGTGCTAGAGATCGGTTTGGCAGTAAAAACATTCAGTACTTC. Protein: CSARDRFGSKNIQYF.

The chain is built from TRBV9 and TRBJ1-1; D unresolved. Germline CDR1 reads SGDLS; CDR2 reads YYNGEE. The V and J ends lost 3 bases and 7 bases respectively, with 13 bases between them. This CDR3 has 13 residues. CDR3 DNA: TGTGCCAGCAGCGATTTGGGAAGAGATGAAGCTTTCTTT. Translated, it gives CASSDLGRDEAFF. Filled out from reference TRBV9 and TRBJ1-1, the complete variable domain reads DSGVTQTPKHLITATGQRVTLRCSPRSGDLSVYWYQQSLDQGLQFLIQYYNGEERAKGNILERFSAQQFPDLHSELNLSSLELGDSALYFCASSDLGRDEAFFGQGTRLTVV.

This clonotype was detected a few times. The rearrangement joins TRBV7-2 to TRBJ2-7; D ambiguous. V lost 2 bases and J lost 2, with 10 bases in between. The CDR3 runs to 14 residues. Germline V gives CDR1 SGHTA, CDR2 FQGNSA. DNA of the CDR3: TGTGCCAGCAGCTTATACGGATTCACCTACGAGCAGTACTTC. Protein product: CASSLYGFTYEQYF.

In DNA form, the CDR3 reads TGTGCCTGGAGTGTCGAAGAATACGAGCAGTACTTC. This sequence encodes CAWSVEEYEQYF. This chain links TRBV30 with TRBJ2-7; D not certain. This CDR3 is built from 12 residues. The V end lost 0 bases, the J end lost 4 bases, and 7 bases lay between the germline ends. From germline, CDR1 is GTSNPN and CDR2 SVGIG (reference sequence). Based on the CDR3 plus reference TRBV30 and TRBJ2-7, the full variable domain is SQTIHQWPATLVQPVGSPLSLECTVEGTSNPNLYWYRQAAGRGLQLLFYSVGIGQISSEVPQNLSASRPQDRQFILSSKKLLLSDSGFYLCAWSVEEYEQYFGPGTRLTVT.

This clonotype was picked up many times. The chain employs TRBV9 and TRBJ2-6; possible D gene TRBD1, 6 bases. The CDR3 has 16 residues. Between the trimmed V and J ends, which lost 2 bases and 0 bases, there was a span of 9 bases. The germline gives CDR1 SGDLS, CDR2 YYNGEE. The CDR3 bases are TGTGCCAGCAGCGTCGGACAGTTCTCTGGGGCCAACGTCCTGACTTTC. Translating gives CASSVGQFSGANVLTF.

Turning to this clonotype: This clone may be a read error of a much larger clone one base away. The genes are TRBV7-9 and TRBJ1-1; TRBD1 is a possible D gene (6 bases). Per the germline V gene, CDR1 is SEHNR and CDR2 is FQNEAQ (reference sequence). The CDR3 covers 15 residues. Trimming stripped 1 base from V and 5 bases from J, with 14 bases between. The CDR3 region is CASSLVREGGTEAFF. CDR3 nucleotide sequence: TGTGCCAGCAGCTTAGTGCGGGAAGGGGGGACTGAAGCTTTCTTT.

This clonotype appeared a few times. V and J are TRBV27 and TRBJ2-1, with D possibly being TRBD2 (5 bases). Trimming took 4 bases from V and 4 from J, leaving 11 bases between them. The CDR3 spans 14 residues. Germline CDR1 and CDR2: MNHEY and SMNVEV (reference sequence). This CDR3 reads CASSYGNTYNEQFF. In nucleotides, the CDR3 is TGTGCCAGCAGTTACGGGAATACTTACAATGAGCAGTTCTTC.

This clonotype is a singleton in its sample. A clone one base away is much larger, so this may be a read error. CDR3 loop: CASSLWSGQLDSYEQYF. The CDR3 DNA reads as TGCGCCAGCAGCTTGTGGTCAGGACAGCTTGACTCCTACGAGCAGTACTTC. The J gene is TRBJ2-7, the V gene TRBV5-1; perhaps TRBD1 as D (6 bases). V was cut by 1 base and J by 0 bases, with 17 bases left in between. This CDR3 spans 17 amino acids. Germline assignment: CDR1 SGHRS and CDR2 YFSETQ.